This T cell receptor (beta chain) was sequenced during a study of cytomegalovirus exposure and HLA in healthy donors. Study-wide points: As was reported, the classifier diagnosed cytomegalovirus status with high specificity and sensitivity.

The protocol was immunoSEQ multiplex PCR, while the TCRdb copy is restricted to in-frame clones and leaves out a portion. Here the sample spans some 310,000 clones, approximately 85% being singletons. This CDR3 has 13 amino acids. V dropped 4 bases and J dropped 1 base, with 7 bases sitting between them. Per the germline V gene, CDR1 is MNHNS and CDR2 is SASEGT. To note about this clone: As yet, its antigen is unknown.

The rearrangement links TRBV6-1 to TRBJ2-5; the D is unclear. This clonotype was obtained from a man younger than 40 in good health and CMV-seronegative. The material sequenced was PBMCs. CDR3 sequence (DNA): TGTGCCAGCAGTGTTGGCAGCCAAGAGACCCAGTACTTC. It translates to CASSVGSQETQYF.